These 22 T cell receptor beta chains originate from one sample sequenced in a study of spatial heterogeneity in lung cancer. The time point was: blood at routine non-recurrence follow-up after resection. TCRdb processed the 5' RACE reads anew with MiXCR; each CDR3 protein has one entry. Here the sample spans tens of thousands of distinct CDR3 sequences, roughly a fifth being singletons. Specimen: PBMCs, collected at follow-up. All receptors derive from a male donor with early-stage non-small cell lung cancer.

A few counts support this clonotype. The V gene is TRBV24-1, the J gene TRBJ1-2; D not certain. CDR1 KGHDR and CDR2 SFDVKD come from the germline V gene. The V and J ends lost 1 base and 10 bases respectively, with 6 bases between them. The CDR3 runs to 11 residues. In DNA form, the CDR3 reads TGTGCCACCAGTGATTTCGGGGTCTACACCTTC. Its protein is CATSDFGVYTF.

This clonotype was seen a handful of times. The rearrangement links TRBV12-3 or TRBV12-4 to TRBJ1-2, with a weak D call TRBD1 (6 bases). The CDR3 is made up of 14 amino acids. V was trimmed by 6 bases and J by 1 base, leaving 12 bases between them. DNA of the CDR3: TGTGCCAGCAGCACGGGACATCTTAACTATGGCTACACCTTC. Residues: CASSTGHLNYGYTF.

This chain links TRBV20-1 with TRBJ2-6; TRBD2 might be the D (5 bases). V was trimmed by 6 bases and J by 0 bases, leaving 9 bases between them. Germline V gene lookup returns CDR1 DFQATT and CDR2 SNEGSKA (reference sequence). The CDR3 consists of 14 residues. DNA for the CDR3: TGCAGTGCCCCCCGGGACTCTGGGGCCAACGTCCTGACTTTC. It encodes CSAPRDSGANVLTF.

This clonotype appeared a few times. The chain joins TRBV6-5 to TRBJ1-1; D not resolved. CDR3 length: 14 residues. Trimming shortened V by 0 bases and J by 1 base, and 6 bases separated the two germline ends. CDR1 is MNHEY, CDR2 SVGAGI, per germline. CDR3 residues: CASSYSTENTEAFF. For the CDR3, the DNA is TGTGCCAGCAGTTACTCGACGGAGAACACTGAAGCTTTCTTT.

In its sample, this clonotype was seen a few times. The chain's CDR3 is CSARALGGYTF. CDR3 nucleotides: TGCAGCGCCCGGGCGCTAGGTGGCTACACCTTC. This chain joins TRBV29-1 and TRBJ1-2; no clear D gene. Germline CDR1 is SQVTM and CDR2 is ANQGSEA. There are 11 residues in the CDR3. V was clipped by 7 bases and J by 7 bases, with 13 bases between them.

The chain recombines TRBV18 with TRBJ2-7; D uncertain. V was clipped by 2 bases and J by 0 bases, with 5 bases between them. This CDR3 is built from 13 residues. The germline V gene encodes CDR1 KGHSH and CDR2 LQKENI. The CDR3 sequence: CASSPGVSYEQYV. DNA of the CDR3: TGTGCCAGCTCACCAGGCGTCTCCTACGAGCAGTACGTC.

A few counts support this clonotype. The chain links TRBV6-6 to TRBJ1-4; D is undetermined. The CDR3 is 14 residues long. The V and J ends lost 6 bases and 8 bases respectively, with 16 bases between them. Germline V gene data show CDR1 as MNHNY and CDR2 as SVGAGI (reference sequence). CDR3 coding DNA: TGTGCCAGCAGGAGCGGGGTTTCGGTCGAAAAACTGTTTTTT. It encodes CASRSGVSVEKLFF.

The chain uses TRBV6-6 and TRBJ1-2; D remains ambiguous. The germline CDR1 and CDR2 sequences are MNHNY and SVGAGI (reference sequence). The V and J ends lost 3 bases and 6 bases respectively, with 8 bases between them. The CDR3 consists of 12 residues. The CDR3 region is CASSYTRDGYTF. CDR3 sequence (DNA): TGTGCCAGCAGTTATACTCGGGATGGCTACACCTTC.

The chain recombines TRBV5-1 with TRBJ2-7, with TRBD1 identical over 7 bases. In germline, CDR1 is SGHRS, CDR2 YFSETQ. Unmatched junction bases numbered 10, after V lost 3 bases and J lost 1 base. There are 16 residues in the CDR3. For the CDR3, the DNA is TGCGCCAGCAGCTACCACATGACAGGGCCGTCCTACGAGCAGTACGTC. It is translated as CASSYHMTGPSYEQYV.

The gene calls are TRBV5-1 and TRBJ2-3; 8 bases align to TRBD1. Germline V lookup: CDR1 SGHRS, CDR2 YFSETQ. The CDR3 runs to 15 residues. Losses at the gene ends were 1 base for V and 6 bases for J; bases not matched to a gene: 7. The CDR3 DNA reads as TGCGCCAGCAGCTTGCAGGGGGCTTCGGACGATACGCAGTATTTT. Translating it yields CASSLQGASDDTQYF.

V is TRBV7-9 and J is TRBJ2-1; D remains unclear. Trimming removed 8 bases from V and 5 bases from J, with 10 bases in between. From germline, CDR1 is SEHNR and CDR2 FQNEAQ (reference sequence). This CDR3 is built from 12 residues. The chain's CDR3 is CASLDGNNEQFF. The CDR3, as DNA: TGTGCCAGCCTCGACGGAAACAATGAGCAGTTCTTC.

V usage is TRBV3-1 and J usage is TRBJ1-1; weak D call: TRBD1 (5 bases). Germline CDR1 and CDR2: LGHDT and YNNKEL (reference sequence). The V gene lost 1 base and the J gene lost 2 bases, with 11 bases spanning the gap. There are 15 residues in the CDR3. DNA of the CDR3: TGTGCCAGCAGCCAAGCTCGCGGGGGAAACACTGAAGCTTTCTTT. This codes for CASSQARGGNTEAFF.

This clonotype was seen a few times. The chain combines TRBV6-5 with TRBJ2-3; the D gene could be TRBD1 or TRBD2 (5 bases each). Germline assignment: CDR1 MNHEY and CDR2 SVGAGI. Trimming took 0 bases from V and 0 from J, leaving 22 bases between them. The CDR3 spans 20 residues. The CDR3, as DNA: TGTGCCAGCAGTTACTCTTATCCGGGACGGTACACGACTAGCACAGATACGCAGTATTTT. Residues: CASSYSYPGRYTTSTDTQYF.

This clonotype occurred a few times. The V gene is TRBV4-1, the J gene TRBJ1-2; no reliable D call. The CDR3 has 13 residues. Germline V gene data show CDR1 as MGHRA and CDR2 as YSYEKL. The ends were cut back, 1 base at V and 3 bases at J, with 6 bases in the middle. The CDR3 bases are TGCGCCAGCAGCCAAGGAATTTACTATGGCTACACCTTC. Residues: CASSQGIYYGYTF.

There are a few counts of this clonotype. This chain joins TRBV20-1 and TRBJ1-6; TRBD1 is a possible D gene (6 bases). The V end was cut by 3 bases, the J end by 9 bases, with 18 bases between. This CDR3 comprises 15 residues. Germline lookup yields CDR1 DFQATT and CDR2 SNEGSKA (reference sequence). The CDR3 nucleotides are TGCAGTGCTAGCCCGAGTGAACAGGGAGTTTCACCCCTCCACTTT. This encodes CSASPSEQGVSPLHF.

J is TRBJ2-3 and V is TRBV20-1; 15 nucleotides align to TRBD2. The germline V gene encodes CDR1 DFQATT and CDR2 SNEGSKA (reference sequence). V trimming: 6 bases; J trimming: 2 bases; junction bases outside the gene matches: 3. There are 15 residues in the CDR3. In nucleotides, the CDR3 is TGCAGTGCCTGGACTAGCGGGAGGGTCACAGATACGCAGTATTTT. The encoded protein is CSAWTSGRVTDTQYF.

The table lists this clonotype with many counts. The rearrangement uses TRBV3-1 and TRBJ1-6; a possible D gene is TRBD1 (5 bases). CDR3 size: 13 residues. Per the germline V gene, CDR1 is LGHDT and CDR2 is YNNKEL (reference sequence). Trimming took 3 bases from V and 9 from J, leaving 9 bases between them. The CDR3 protein is CASSQGRGSPLHF. The CDR3 region has the DNA TGTGCCAGCAGCCAGGGACGTGGTTCACCCCTCCACTTT.

This clonotype occurred a few times. The chain has TRBV27 and TRBJ2-3; D unclear. Trimming shortened V by 7 bases and J by 0 bases, and 14 bases separated the two germline ends. Germline V CDR1 and CDR2: MNHEY, SMNVEV (reference sequence). The CDR3 spans 15 residues. CDR3 region: CASTPHGSSTDTQYF. The DNA of the CDR3 is TGTGCCAGCACCCCCCATGGATCTAGCACAGATACGCAGTATTTT.

This clonotype was observed a few times. The V gene is TRBV12-3 or TRBV12-4, the J gene TRBJ1-5, with 7 bases matching TRBD1. The CDR3 totals 14 residues. V dropped 3 bases and J dropped 2; count of bases not matched to a gene: 1. CDR3 sequence: CASSFGTGNQPQHF. The CDR3 coding sequence is TGTGCCAGCAGTTTCGGGACAGGCAATCAGCCCCAGCATTTT.

This clonotype was counted between two and nine times. The rearrangement joins TRBV3-1 to TRBJ2-1; D may be TRBD2 (5 bases). Germline V lookup: CDR1 LGHDT, CDR2 YNNKEL (reference sequence). This CDR3 contains 12 residues. The V end lost 5 bases, the J end lost 7 bases, and 9 bases lay between the germline ends. CDR3 sequence reads: CASSSRRNEQFF. The CDR3 bases are TGTGCCAGCAGCTCCAGGAGGAATGAGCAGTTCTTC.

In this sample, this clonotype turned up a few times. DNA of the CDR3: TGCAGTGCTAGCCGTACGGATGGCTACACCTTC. Its protein is CSASRTDGYTF. The chain links TRBV20-1 to TRBJ1-2; D gene uncertain. This CDR3 has 11 residues. Between the trimmed V and J ends, which lost 3 bases and 6 bases, there was a span of 8 bases. Germline loops: CDR1 DFQATT, CDR2 SNEGSKA (reference sequence).

The rearrangement joins TRBV3-1 to TRBJ2-6; D tentatively fits TRBD1 or TRBD2 (5 bases each). Germline CDR1 is LGHDT and CDR2 is YNNKEL (reference sequence). The V and J ends lost 8 bases and 0 bases respectively, with 14 bases between them. This CDR3 is built from 16 residues. CDR3: CASGGLRYSGANVLTF. In DNA, the CDR3 is TGTGCCAGCGGGGGTCTAAGATACTCTGGGGCCAACGTCCTGACTTTC.